What follows are 17 T cell receptor beta chains derived from one specimen sequenced in a study of identical twins. TCRdb reprocessed the 5' RACE reads with MiXCR, giving one entry per CDR3 protein. The sample has about 920,000 distinct CDR3 sequences, roughly 12% seen once. These data were also filed under a second study, of yellow fever vaccine responses in identical twins.

Sequencing was performed on PBMCs. These receptors were obtained from a woman younger than 35 in good health.

This chain links TRBV7-8 with TRBJ2-2, with D tentatively TRBD2 (6 bases). Germline assignment: CDR1 SGHVS and CDR2 FQNEAQ. The CDR3 is 16 amino acids. V lost 3 bases to trimming and J lost 0 bases, with 11 bases between them. This chain's CDR3 is CASSLSGPTNTGELFF. For the CDR3, the DNA is TGTGCCAGCAGCTTGAGCGGGCCCACGAACACCGGGGAGCTGTTTTTT.

This chain uses TRBV2 with TRBJ1-1; TRBD1 matches 8 bases. Germline lookup yields CDR1 SNHLY and CDR2 FYNNEI. The CDR3 consists of 15 residues. The ends lost 4 bases at V and 3 bases at J; junction bases unmatched: 7. Here the CDR3 DNA reads TGTGCCAGCAGTGGGGGGACAGGAAGGGACACTGAAGCTTTCTTT. Its protein product is CASSGGTGRDTEAFF.

The gene calls are TRBV7-2 and TRBJ2-1; D gene ambiguous. Germline V gene lookup returns CDR1 SGHTA and CDR2 FQGNSA. V was cut by 7 bases and J by 7 bases, with 17 bases left in between. The CDR3 totals 14 residues. CDR3 protein: CASNWVYPNNEQFF. In nucleotides, the CDR3 is TGTGCCAGCAACTGGGTCTACCCTAATAATGAGCAGTTCTTC. The full variable domain, in which reference TRBV7-2 and TRBJ2-1 provide the parts outside the CDR3, is GAGVSQSPSNKVTEKGKDVELRCDPISGHTALYWYRQSLGQGLEFLIYFQGNSAPDKSGLPSDRFSAERTGGSVSTLTIQRTQQEDSAVYLCASNWVYPNNEQFFGPGTRLTVL.

V is TRBV7-9 and J is TRBJ2-3, with D perhaps TRBD1 (6 bases). From germline, CDR1 is SEHNR and CDR2 FQNEAQ (reference sequence). The CDR3 runs 14 residues. The V and J ends lost 7 bases and 2 bases respectively, with 13 bases between them. The CDR3 DNA reads as TGTGCCAGCACCCAGGGGATTGTCACAGATACGCAGTATTTT. Amino acids: CASTQGIVTDTQYF.

The table lists this clonotype with a few counts. V and J are TRBV5-1 and TRBJ2-1; 7 positions agree with TRBD2. V gave up 4 bases and J gave up 0 bases; unmatched junction bases: 4. The CDR3 is 15 amino acids. CDR1 SGHRS and CDR2 YFSETQ come from the germline V gene. As DNA, the CDR3 is TGCGCCAGCAGCCCCGCGGGAGACTCCTACAATGAGCAGTTCTTC. Translated, it gives CASSPAGDSYNEQFF.

This clonotype was counted only a few times. The chain joins TRBV28 to TRBJ1-1, with 7 bases identical to TRBD1. The ends lost 6 bases at V and 3 bases at J; junction bases unmatched: 10. Germline loops: CDR1 MDHEN, CDR2 SYDVKM. This CDR3 comprises 15 residues. For the CDR3, the DNA is TGTGCCAGCAGCCCCCAAACTGACAGGGACACTGAAGCTTTCTTT. It codes for CASSPQTDRDTEAFF.

This chain joins TRBV3-1 and TRBJ2-5, with 8 bases aligning to TRBD2. The ends lost 4 bases at V and 2 bases at J; junction bases unmatched: 6. The CDR3 loop spans 15 amino acids. Germline CDR1 is LGHDT and CDR2 is YNNKEL (reference sequence). The CDR3 DNA sequence: TGTGCCAGCAGCCGAACCGGGACTAGACAAGAGACCCAGTACTTC. Encoded protein: CASSRTGTRQETQYF.

The sample holds a few counts of this clonotype. The V and J genes are TRBV29-1 and TRBJ1-2; D perhaps matches TRBD1 (5 bases). Germline values: CDR1 SQVTM, CDR2 ANQGSEA. The CDR3 is 12 amino acids. The V end lost 7 bases, the J end lost 4 bases, and 13 bases lay between the germline ends. CDR3 protein: CSGGDLLYGYTF. Here the CDR3 DNA reads TGCAGCGGGGGGGACCTTCTCTATGGCTACACCTTC.

This clonotype was counted between two and nine times. This chain uses TRBV6-2 or TRBV6-3 with TRBJ1-6; D perhaps matches TRBD1 (5 bases). V shed 7 bases and J shed 7 bases, with 17 bases lying between them. The germline V gene encodes CDR1 MNHEY and CDR2 SVGEGT. CDR3 length equals 15 residues. The CDR3 DNA follows: TGTGCCAGCATGATGCACGGGACGGGCAATTCACCCCTCCACTTT. This encodes CASMMHGTGNSPLHF.

This clonotype has more than one count but fewer than ten. V and J are TRBV4-1 and TRBJ2-1; D is uncertain. This CDR3 is built from 15 residues. In germline, CDR1 is MGHRA, CDR2 YSYEKL. V was cut by 2 bases and J by 0 bases, with 8 bases left in between. CDR3 bases: TGCGCCAGCAGCCAACTGGTGGTCTCCTACAATGAGCAGTTCTTC. Its translation: CASSQLVVSYNEQFF.

The rearrangement links TRBV12-3 or TRBV12-4 to TRBJ2-5; 9 positions agree with TRBD1. The V and J ends lost 5 bases and 4 bases, in that order; junction bases with no gene match: 2. CDR3 length equals 13 residues. CDR3 nucleotides: TGTGCCAGCAGTCAGGACAGGGGAGAGACCCAGTACTTC. Translating gives CASSQDRGETQYF.

The chain is built from TRBV5-6 and TRBJ2-1; D is unclear. Trimming removed 0 bases at V and 11 bases at J, with 9 bases between. This CDR3 region has 12 residues. Germline loops: CDR1 SGHDT, CDR2 YYEEEE. CDR3 bases: TGTGCCAGCAGCTTGGATATGACGCAGCAGTTCTTC. Residues: CASSLDMTQQFF.

This clonotype has at least ten counts. The chain recombines TRBV28 with TRBJ1-2, with 8 bases identical to TRBD1. From germline, CDR1 is MDHEN and CDR2 SYDVKM. Trimming at V came to 7 bases and at J to 8 bases, leaving 21 bases not matched to a gene. The CDR3 has 17 residues. CDR3 bases: TGTGCCAGCACCCCCCGGGGGTTAACCAGGGGGCGCGGGGGCTACACCTTC. Translated: CASTPRGLTRGRGGYTF.

This chain links TRBV27 with TRBJ1-2; a weak D match, TRBD1 (6 bases). V was trimmed by 2 bases and J by 5 bases, leaving 12 bases between them. This CDR3 is built from 14 residues. CDR1 MNHEY and CDR2 SMNVEV come from the germline V gene (reference sequence). This chain's CDR3 is CASSLQGSVYGYTF. In DNA form, the CDR3 reads TGTGCCAGCAGTTTACAGGGGTCGGTTTATGGCTACACCTTC.

This clonotype was picked up many times. This chain uses TRBV20-1 with TRBJ2-7; TRBD2 might be the D (5 bases). The CDR3 totals 14 residues. Trimming took 6 bases from V and 0 from J, leaving 15 bases between them. Per germline, CDR1 DFQATT and CDR2 SNEGSKA (reference sequence). The DNA for the CDR3 is TGCAGTGCACCCCACGGGGATCTCTCCTACGAGCAGTACGTC. Residues: CSAPHGDLSYEQYV.

This chain joins TRBV9 and TRBJ2-1; 12 bases are a match to TRBD2. V gave up 1 base and J gave up 6 bases; unmatched junction bases: 2. This CDR3 contains 15 residues. The germline CDR1 and CDR2 sequences are SGDLS and YYNGEE. For the CDR3, the DNA is TGTGCCAGCAGCGTAAGGACTAGCGGGACCAATGAGCAGTTCTTC. It is translated as CASSVRTSGTNEQFF.

In its sample, this clonotype was seen a few times. The rearrangement uses TRBV4-1 and TRBJ1-1; D is ambiguous. This CDR3 spans 14 amino acids. Germline CDR1 and CDR2: MGHRA and YSYEKL. Trimming took 4 bases from V and 0 from J, leaving 9 bases between them. In DNA, the CDR3 is TGCGCCAGCAGCCTACCAGACGTGAACACTGAAGCTTTCTTT. Amino acid sequence: CASSLPDVNTEAFF.